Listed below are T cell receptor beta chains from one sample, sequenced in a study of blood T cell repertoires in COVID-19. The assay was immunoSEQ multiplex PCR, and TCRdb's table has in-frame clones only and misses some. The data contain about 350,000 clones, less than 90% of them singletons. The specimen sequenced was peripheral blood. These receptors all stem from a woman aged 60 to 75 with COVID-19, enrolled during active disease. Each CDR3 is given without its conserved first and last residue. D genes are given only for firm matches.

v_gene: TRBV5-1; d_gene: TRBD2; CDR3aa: ASSVSGTSGGNGELF
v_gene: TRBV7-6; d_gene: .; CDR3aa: ASSPSGANEKLF
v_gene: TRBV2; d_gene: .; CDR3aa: ASSNEAKNIQY
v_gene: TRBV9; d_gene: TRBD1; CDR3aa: ASSPDRANTEAF
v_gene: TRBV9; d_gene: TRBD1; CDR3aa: ASSTGGYGYT
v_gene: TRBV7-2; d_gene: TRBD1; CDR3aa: ASSFPGTVYYT
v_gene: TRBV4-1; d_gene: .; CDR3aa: ASSQVADYEQY
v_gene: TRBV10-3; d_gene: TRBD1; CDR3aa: AISERAGGKTQY
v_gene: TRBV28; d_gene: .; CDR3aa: ASGPGGSSYGYT
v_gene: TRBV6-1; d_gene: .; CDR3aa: ASSEERELNTEAF
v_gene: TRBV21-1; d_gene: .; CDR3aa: ASRNRVHYHGYT
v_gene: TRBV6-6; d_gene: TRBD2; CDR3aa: ATRVAGGQDTQY
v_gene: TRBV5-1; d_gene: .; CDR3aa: ASSLVGARLGNEKLF
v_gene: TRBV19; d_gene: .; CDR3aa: ATKTGNTEAF
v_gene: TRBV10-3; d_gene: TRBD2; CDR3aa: AIGLAGASYNEQF
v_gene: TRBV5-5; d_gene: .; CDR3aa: ASSLVPGSNEKLF